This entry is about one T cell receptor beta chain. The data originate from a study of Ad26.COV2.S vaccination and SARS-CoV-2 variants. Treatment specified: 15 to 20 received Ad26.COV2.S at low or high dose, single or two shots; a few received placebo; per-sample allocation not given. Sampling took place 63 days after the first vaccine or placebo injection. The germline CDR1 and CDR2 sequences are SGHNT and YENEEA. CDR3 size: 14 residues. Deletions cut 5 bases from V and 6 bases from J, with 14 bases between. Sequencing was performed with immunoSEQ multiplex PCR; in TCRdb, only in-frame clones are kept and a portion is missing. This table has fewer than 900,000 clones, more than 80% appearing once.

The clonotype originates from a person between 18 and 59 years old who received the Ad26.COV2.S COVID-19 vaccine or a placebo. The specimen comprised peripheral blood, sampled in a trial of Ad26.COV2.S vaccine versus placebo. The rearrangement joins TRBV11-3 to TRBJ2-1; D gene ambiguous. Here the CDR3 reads CASSPGPSGNEQFF. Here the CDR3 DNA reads TGTGCCAGCAGCCCCGGCCCCTCCGGCAATGAGCAGTTCTTC.